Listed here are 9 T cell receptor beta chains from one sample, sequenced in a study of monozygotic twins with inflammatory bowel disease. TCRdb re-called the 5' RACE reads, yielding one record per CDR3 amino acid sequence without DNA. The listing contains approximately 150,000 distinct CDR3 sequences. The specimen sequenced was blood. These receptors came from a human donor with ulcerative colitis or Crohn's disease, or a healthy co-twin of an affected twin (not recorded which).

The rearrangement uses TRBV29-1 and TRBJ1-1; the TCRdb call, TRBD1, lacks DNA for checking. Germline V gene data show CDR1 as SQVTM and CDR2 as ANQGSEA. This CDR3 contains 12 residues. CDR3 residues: CSVGQVLTEAFF.

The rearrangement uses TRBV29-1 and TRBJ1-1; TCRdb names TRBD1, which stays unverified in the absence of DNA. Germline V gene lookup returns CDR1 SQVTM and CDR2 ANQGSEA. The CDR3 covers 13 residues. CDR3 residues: CSAGQAMNTEAFF.

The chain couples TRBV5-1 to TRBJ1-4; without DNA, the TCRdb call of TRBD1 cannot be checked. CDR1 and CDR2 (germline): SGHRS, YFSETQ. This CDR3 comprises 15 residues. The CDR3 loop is CASSQDRPTNEKLFF.

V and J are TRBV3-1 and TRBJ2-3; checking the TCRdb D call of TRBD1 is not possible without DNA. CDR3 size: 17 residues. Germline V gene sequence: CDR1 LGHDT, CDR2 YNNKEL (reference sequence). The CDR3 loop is CASSHAGAVDSTDTQYF.

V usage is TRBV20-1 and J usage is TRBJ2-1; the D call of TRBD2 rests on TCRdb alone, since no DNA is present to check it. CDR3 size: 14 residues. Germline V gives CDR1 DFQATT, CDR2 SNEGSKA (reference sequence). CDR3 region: CSARGLAGWGEQFF.

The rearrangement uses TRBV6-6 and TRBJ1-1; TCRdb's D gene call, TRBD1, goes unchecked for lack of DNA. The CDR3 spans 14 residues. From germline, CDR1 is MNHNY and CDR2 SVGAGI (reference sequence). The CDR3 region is CASSEDIPNTEAFF.

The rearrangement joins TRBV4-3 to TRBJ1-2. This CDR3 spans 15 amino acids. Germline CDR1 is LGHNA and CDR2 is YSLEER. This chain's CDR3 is CASSPSPGTPYGYTF.

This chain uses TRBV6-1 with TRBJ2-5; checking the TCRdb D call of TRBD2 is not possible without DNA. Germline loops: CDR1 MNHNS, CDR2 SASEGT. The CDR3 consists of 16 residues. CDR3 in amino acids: CASSEGPSGGQETQYF.

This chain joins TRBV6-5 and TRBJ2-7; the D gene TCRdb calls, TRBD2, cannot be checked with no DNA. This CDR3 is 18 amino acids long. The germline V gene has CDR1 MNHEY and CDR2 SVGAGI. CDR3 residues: CASTAISGGRRGVYEQYF.